Below, 14 T cell receptor beta chains from the same sample are listed, as sequenced in a study of T cell changes during pregnancy in multiple sclerosis. The protocol was immunoSEQ multiplex PCR, while the TCRdb copy is restricted to in-frame clones and leaves out a portion. Of about 110,000 clones detected, about 89% appear once; the ten largest clones hold about 1.5%. The starting material was peripheral blood, obtained before pregnancy. Source of these receptors: a female donor with multiple sclerosis, enrolled in a pregnancy study.

The genes are TRBV11-2 and TRBJ2-5; TRBD1 might be the D (5 bases). CDR3 length: 13 residues. V dropped 2 bases and J dropped 5 bases, with 9 bases sitting between them. Germline V gives CDR1 SGHAT, CDR2 FQNNGV. The CDR3 DNA reads TGTGCCAGCAGCTTACAGGGTCTGGAGACCCAGTACTTC. The encoded protein is CASSLQGLETQYF.

The V call is TRBV5-1, the J call TRBJ2-3; possible D gene TRBD2, 6 bases. Looked up from germline, CDR1 is SGHRS and CDR2 is YFSETQ. This CDR3 spans 17 amino acids. V was pared by 4 bases and J by 1 base, with 19 bases between. CDR3 DNA: TGCGCCAGCAGCGCCCGACCGGGAGAATGGGGCACAGATACGCAGTATTTT. Translation: CASSARPGEWGTDTQYF.

The V and J genes are TRBV7-8 and TRBJ1-1; 7 nucleotides match TRBD1. The CDR3 is made up of 15 amino acids. Germline V lookup: CDR1 SGHVS, CDR2 FQNEAQ. J was trimmed by 1 base and V by 5 bases; bases with no gene match: 7. The CDR3 here is CASSPRGTQNTEAFF. CDR3 in DNA: TGTGCCAGCAGCCCCAGGGGGACACAGAACACTGAAGCTTTCTTT.

The V gene is TRBV6-1, the J gene TRBJ1-2, with 7 bases fitting TRBD1. Germline-derived CDR1 and CDR2 are MNHNS and SASEGT. The length of the CDR3 is 15 residues. J lost 3 bases, V lost 4 bases, and 8 bases had no gene match. The CDR3 loop reads CASSVEGAGDYGYTF. The CDR3 nucleotides read TGTGCCAGCAGTGTCGAGGGGGCAGGGGACTATGGCTACACCTTC.

The chain employs TRBV5-8 and TRBJ2-1; TRBD2 is a possible D gene (6 bases). Germline V gene lookup returns CDR1 SGHTS and CDR2 YDEGEE. This CDR3 region has 13 residues. V lost 2 bases and J lost 9, with 12 bases in between. The CDR3 sequence is CASSFMEGTEQFF. The CDR3, as DNA: TGTGCCAGCAGCTTTATGGAGGGAACTGAGCAGTTCTTC.

The chain combines TRBV18 with TRBJ2-5; TRBD2 matches 9 bases. CDR3 length: 15 amino acids. Looked up from germline, CDR1 is KGHSH and CDR2 is LQKENI. With V trimmed by 1 base and J by 5 bases, 5 bases remained unmatched. In DNA form, the CDR3 reads TGTGCCAGCTCACCACTGGTTAGCGGGAGTGAGACCCAGTACTTC. Translating gives CASSPLVSGSETQYF. The complete variable domain, with remaining parts taken from reference TRBV18 and TRBJ2-5, reads NAGVMQNPRHLVRRRGQEARLRCSPMKGHSHVYWYRQLPEEGLKFMVYLQKENIIDESGMPKERFSAEFPKEGPSILRIQQVVRGDSAAYFCASSPLVSGSETQYFGPGTRLLVL.

The chain joins TRBV9 to TRBJ2-5; no definite D call. CDR1 is SGDLS and CDR2 is YYNGEE in the germline V gene. The CDR3 has 15 residues. V shed 0 bases and J shed 2 bases, with 11 bases lying between them. CDR3 in DNA: TGTGCCAGCAGCGTAGCGGTAGAATTGCAAGAGACCCAGTACTTC. Translated, it gives CASSVAVELQETQYF.

CDR3 amino acids: CAWSVPRGRSYEQYF. The CDR3 nucleotides read TGTGCCTGGAGTGTACCCAGGGGACGATCCTACGAGCAGTACTTC. V gene TRBV30 combines with J gene TRBJ2-7, with D possibly being TRBD1 (6 bases). Germline CDR1 GTSNPN, CDR2 SVGIG (reference sequence). CDR3 length equals 15 residues. The V end was cut by 0 bases, the J end by 1 base, with 13 bases between.

V usage is TRBV6-5 and J usage is TRBJ1-1; the D gene is possibly TRBD1 (5 bases). Germline CDR1 MNHEY, CDR2 SVGAGI. CDR3 length equals 15 residues. The V and J ends lost 1 base and 2 bases respectively, with 11 bases between them. CDR3 residues: CASSYFGAGNTEAFF. The CDR3 DNA reads as TGTGCCAGCAGTTACTTTGGGGCCGGTAACACTGAAGCTTTCTTT.

This rearrangement joins TRBV5-4 to TRBJ1-1, with D possibly being TRBD1 (5 bases). Germline V gives CDR1 SGHNT, CDR2 YYREEE (reference sequence). Trimming stripped 0 bases from V and 4 bases from J, with 13 bases between. The CDR3 is made up of 15 amino acids. The CDR3 protein is CASSLGGGAGTEAFF. The CDR3 DNA reads as TGTGCCAGCAGCTTGGGGGGGGGAGCAGGCACTGAAGCTTTCTTT. Complete variable domain (other parts from reference TRBV5-4 and TRBJ1-1): ETGVTQSPTHLIKTRGQQVTLRCSSQSGHNTVSWYQQALGQGPQFIFQYYREEENGRGNFPPRFSGLQFPNYSSELNVNALELDDSALYLCASSLGGGAGTEAFFGQGTRLTVV.

The chain links TRBV1 to TRBJ2-5; the table calls TRBD2, which could not be checked here. TRBV1 is described as a pseudogene. The CDR3 has 18 amino acids. CDR3 DNA sequence: TGCACCAGCAGCCAAGTCCCTCCACTAGCGAACGCAACTGAGACCCAGTACTTC. It translates to CTSSQVPPLANATETQYF.

The chain has TRBV6-4 and TRBJ2-1, with 12 bases fitting TRBD2. The CDR3 contains 15 residues. With 5 bases clipped from V and 5 bases from J, the junction kept 4 bases outside the gene matches. CDR1 is MRHNA, CDR2 SNTAGT, per germline. CDR3 bases: TGTGCCAGCAGTCGGACTAGCGGGACTCACAATGAGCAGTTCTTC. This codes for CASSRTSGTHNEQFF.

The chain is built from TRBV27 and TRBJ2-2; 14 nucleotides match TRBD2. Germline values: CDR1 MNHEY, CDR2 SMNVEV (reference sequence). V lost 4 bases and J lost 6; bases outside the gene matches: 10. The CDR3 is 18 amino acids. As DNA, the CDR3 is TGTGCCAGCAGTTCGACTAGCGGGGGGGTCATGCCGGCCGGGGAGCTGTTTTTT. Its protein product is CASSSTSGGVMPAGELFF.

The rearrangement joins TRBV30 to TRBJ2-2; 7 bases line up with TRBD2. CDR1 and CDR2 (germline): GTSNPN, SVGIG (reference sequence). The CDR3 has 15 amino acids. The V segment lost 1 base and the J segment 5 bases; nucleotides outside the gene matches: 7. The CDR3 reads CAWSGGLSGTGELFF. CDR3 coding DNA: TGTGCCTGGAGTGGAGGACTTAGCGGGACCGGGGAGCTGTTTTTT.